These T cell receptor beta chains were read from a single sample in a study of T cells in Graves' hyperthyroidism and ophthalmopathy. TCRdb reprocessed the multiplex PCR reads via MiXCR and lists one record per CDR3 protein. The data contain hundreds of thousands of distinct CDR3 sequences, approximately 15% of them seen just once; the ten biggest clones take up over 10%. Specimen: blood. These receptors all come from a man between 18 and 29 years old with Graves' ophthalmopathy. Each CDR3 is given without its conserved first and last residue. A D gene is named only where the DNA matches it firmly.

CDR3aa | d_gene | j_gene | v_gene
ASSAGVAVNEQF | TRBD2 | TRBJ2-1 | TRBV7-2
ASSLVVGLSSYNEQF | NA | TRBJ2-1 | TRBV7-8
ASSLGGPPDEQY | NA | TRBJ2-7 | TRBV11-2
ASSDRGWNTEAF | NA | TRBJ1-1 | TRBV2
ASSSGGGDSYEQY | NA | TRBJ2-7 | TRBV6-2/TRBV6-3
SVGRVGYYEQY | NA | TRBJ2-7 | TRBV29-1
ASSLVGQGGYEQY | NA | TRBJ2-7 | TRBV7-2
ASSQGGSQDEQF | NA | TRBJ2-1 | TRBV7-8
ASSPGPENQPQH | NA | TRBJ1-5 | TRBV2
ASSSHEDSSYNEQF | NA | TRBJ2-1 | TRBV12-3/TRBV12-4
ASSESSSGLREQF | TRBD2 | TRBJ2-1 | TRBV10-1
ASTQGLGGFNEQF | NA | TRBJ2-1 | TRBV3-1
ASSGGVYEQY | NA | TRBJ2-7 | TRBV10-2
ASSSLELEKTQY | NA | TRBJ2-5 | TRBV19
ASRPNILRVESYGYT | NA | TRBJ1-2 | TRBV6-1
ASSRIPTRGRGSTEAF | TRBD1 | TRBJ1-1 | TRBV14
SARGASGAYEQY | TRBD2 | TRBJ2-7 | TRBV20-1
ASSPDSRFADTQY | NA | TRBJ2-3 | TRBV18
ASSFSAGSYEQY | NA | TRBJ2-7 | TRBV27
ATTRDRGYSEQY | TRBD1 | TRBJ2-7 | TRBV6-2/TRBV6-3
AWLSNTEAF | NA | TRBJ1-1 | TRBV30
ASTGRDRGRYEQY | TRBD1 | TRBJ2-7 | TRBV6-1
ASSPPSGSSTDTQY | TRBD2 | TRBJ2-3 | TRBV7-9
SPYSGNNEQF | TRBD2 | TRBJ2-1 | TRBV20-1
ASSLEDIYT | NA | TRBJ1-2 | TRBV7-9
ASSLPQGQGGYEQY | TRBD1 | TRBJ2-7 | TRBV4-1
ASSFKLGPGEQY | NA | TRBJ2-7 | TRBV12-3/TRBV12-4
ASSLGQGFSGIHLTGELF | NA | TRBJ2-2 | TRBV5-1
ASSQFNEKLF | NA | TRBJ1-4 | TRBV14
ASSMVGGRAYNEQF | TRBD2 | TRBJ2-1 | TRBV19
ASSVGLLASDTQY | NA | TRBJ2-3 | TRBV9
AYGLTEETQY | NA | TRBJ2-5 | TRBV30
ASTQGYQETQY | NA | TRBJ2-5 | TRBV5-1
ASSLGSTILQPQH | NA | TRBJ1-5 | TRBV7-9
ASSSGTSLYEQY | TRBD2 | TRBJ2-7 | TRBV5-1